This passage covers 4 T cell receptor beta chains from one sample sequenced in a study of blood T cell repertoires in COVID-19. Here immunoSEQ multiplex PCR was the method, and the copy in TCRdb shows in-frame clones only, minus some. The data contain over 85,000 clones, less than 90% of them singletons. Sequenced: peripheral blood. Source of these receptors: a man aged 60-69 years with acute or convalescent COVID-19.

DNA of the CDR3: TGTGCCAGCTCTCCCGGGACAGAGAACACTGAAGCTTTCTTT. Amino acids: CASSPGTENTEAFF. The genes are TRBV18 and TRBJ1-1; 7 bases align to TRBD1. Trimming removed 6 bases from V and 1 base from J; junction bases left unmatched: 5. The V gene's germline CDR1 is KGHSH and CDR2 LQKENI. The CDR3 extends over 14 amino acids.

Remarks on this clone: Other nucleotide sequences from this sample produce the same CDR3. The chain links TRBV7-2 to TRBJ1-1; D unclear. Germline loops: CDR1 SGHTA, CDR2 FQGNSA. The CDR3 is 13 amino acids. Trimming took off 1 base at V and 1 base at J, with 4 bases between the two ends. CDR3 protein: CASSLGRNTEAFF. The CDR3, as DNA: TGTGCCAGCAGCTTAGGTCGGAACACTGAAGCTTTCTTT.

The rearrangement joins TRBV15 to TRBJ2-3, with TRBD2 matching 7 bases. The V and J ends lost 2 bases and 1 base, in that order; junction bases with no gene match: 3. The CDR3 runs 15 residues. The germline gives CDR1 LNHNV, CDR2 YYDKDF (reference sequence). As DNA, the CDR3 is TGTGCCACCAGCAGACTAGCGGCGGGCACAGATACGCAGTATTTT. This encodes CATSRLAAGTDTQYF.

This chain uses TRBV5-5 with TRBJ2-7, with D perhaps TRBD1 (5 bases). The germline CDR1 and CDR2 sequences are SGHKS and YYEKEE (reference sequence). V was cut by 4 bases and J by 4 bases, with 15 bases left in between. The CDR3 is 14 amino acids. CDR3 nucleotides: TGTGCCAGCAGCAACAGGCCCACTGCGTACGAGCAGTACTTC. It is translated as CASSNRPTAYEQYF.